The 23 T cell receptor beta chains reported below all come from one sample, sequenced in a study of shared T cell receptors in the human thymus. Generated by immunoSEQ multiplex PCR, the TCRdb table keeps only in-frame clones and is missing some. The data contain about 540,000 clones, about 80% of them seen just once; the ten biggest clones take up 0.01% to 0.015%. This same sample was also part of a study on human thymus T cells.

The sequenced sample was thymocytes. All receptors derive from a boy in the first two years of life with a congenital heart defect.

The rearrangement joins TRBV11-3 to TRBJ2-7, with TRBD2 identical over 14 bases. The CDR3 totals 16 residues. The J segment lost 2 bases and the V segment lost 5 bases, leaving 5 bases of the junction unmatched. Germline loops: CDR1 SGHNT, CDR2 YENEEA. CDR3: CASSTRLAGGAYEQYF. The CDR3 nucleotides are TGTGCCAGCAGCACTAGACTAGCGGGAGGGGCCTACGAGCAGTACTTC.

This chain uses TRBV2 with TRBJ2-3; D is undetermined. CDR3 length equals 16 residues. V lost 6 bases and J lost 0, with 16 bases in between. The germline V gene has CDR1 SNHLY and CDR2 FYNNEI. For the CDR3, the DNA is TGTGCCAGCAGCCCCAATATTAGCTACAGCACAGATACGCAGTATTTT. It specifies CASSPNISYSTDTQYF.

The V gene is TRBV4-3, the J gene TRBJ2-2, with D maybe TRBD2 (6 bases). V lost 0 bases to trimming and J lost 1 base, with 12 bases between them. Germline loops: CDR1 LGHNA, CDR2 YSLEER. The CDR3 totals 17 residues. DNA of the CDR3: TGCGCCAGCAGCCAAGATGATGGGCGGGAGAACACCGGGGAGCTGTTTTTT. Its protein product is CASSQDDGRENTGELFF.

The J gene is TRBJ2-5, the V gene TRBV29-1; 13 bases map to TRBD2. The CDR3 covers 14 residues. The V segment lost 6 bases and the J segment 5 bases; nucleotides outside the gene matches: 6. Germline-derived CDR1 and CDR2 are SQVTM and ANQGSEA. This CDR3 is CSVLGLAGEETQYF. The CDR3 DNA reads as TGCAGCGTACTCGGACTAGCGGGAGAGGAGACCCAGTACTTC.

This sequence joins TRBV14 and TRBJ2-7; 10 bases are a match to TRBD2. The CDR3 covers 17 residues. Germline V lookup: CDR1 SGHDN, CDR2 FVKESK. The V gene end was trimmed by 4 bases and the J gene end by 1 base; junction bases not matched to a gene: 10. CDR3 DNA: TGTGCCAGCAGCCGAGCTAGCGGGAGATTGTTGTCCTACGAGCAGTACTTC. Residues: CASSRASGRLLSYEQYF.

The chain has TRBV14 and TRBJ2-5; 10 bases match TRBD2. The CDR3 totals 18 residues. Trimming at V came to 0 bases and at J to 2 bases, leaving 9 bases not matched to a gene. Looked up from germline, CDR1 is SGHDN and CDR2 is FVKESK. The CDR3 protein is CASSQERRVAGGQETQYF. The CDR3 DNA sequence: TGTGCCAGCAGCCAAGAGAGGAGGGTAGCGGGAGGACAAGAGACCCAGTACTTC.

The J gene is TRBJ2-1, the V gene TRBV25-1; weak D call: TRBD2 (6 bases). Germline CDR1 reads MGHDK; CDR2 reads SYGVNS. Trimming left V 4 bases short and J 8 bases short, with 27 bases between. CDR3 length: 18 residues. CDR3 protein: CASSGSLGLPPAGDEQFF. CDR3 bases: TGTGCCAGCAGTGGATCGCTGGGACTTCCCCCCGCCGGCGATGAGCAGTTCTTC.

The chain uses TRBV11-1 and TRBJ2-7; 9 bases line up with TRBD2. The CDR3 is 12 amino acids. V lost 6 bases and J lost 7; bases outside the gene matches: 4. CDR1 and CDR2 from the germline V gene are SGHAT and FQDESV (reference sequence). The CDR3 region is CASRPRGGEQYF. In nucleotides, the CDR3 is TGTGCCAGCAGACCGCGGGGGGGGGAGCAGTACTTC.

The chain links TRBV6-1 to TRBJ1-2; D uncertain. Germline lookup yields CDR1 MNHNS and CDR2 SASEGT. The CDR3 consists of 13 residues. Trimming removed 3 bases at V and 5 bases at J, with 10 bases between. The CDR3 reads CASSDSGGYGYTF. The CDR3 nucleotides are TGTGCCAGCAGTGATAGCGGTGGGTATGGCTACACCTTC.

The chain carries TRBV14 and TRBJ2-1, with 12 bases lining up with TRBD2. V trimming: 0 bases; J trimming: 3 bases; junction bases outside the gene matches: 9. This CDR3 spans 19 amino acids. The germline V gene has CDR1 SGHDN and CDR2 FVKESK. The CDR3 sequence: CASSQETSGRQSDYNEQFF. DNA for the CDR3: TGTGCCAGCAGCCAAGAAACTAGCGGGAGGCAATCTGACTACAATGAGCAGTTCTTC.

The V and J genes are TRBV19 and TRBJ1-2, with TRBD1 matching over 12 bases. The CDR3 covers 17 residues. The germline V gene encodes CDR1 LNHDA and CDR2 SQIVND (reference sequence). V trimming: 7 bases; J trimming: 6 bases; junction bases outside the gene matches: 15. The CDR3 DNA sequence: TGTGCCAGTATTCAAAACGGGACAGGGGGCCAAGAAGATGGCTACACCTTC. It translates to CASIQNGTGGQEDGYTF.

V is TRBV7-9 and J is TRBJ2-7; possibly TRBD1 for D (5 bases). The germline V gene has CDR1 SEHNR and CDR2 FQNEAQ (reference sequence). V shed 5 bases and J shed 2 bases, with 10 bases lying between them. The length of the CDR3 is 13 residues. The CDR3 DNA reads as TGTGCCAGCAGCCACAGGCCCCCCTACGAGCAGTACTTC. Protein product: CASSHRPPYEQYF.

This chain joins TRBV19 and TRBJ2-3; possibly TRBD1 for D (6 bases). In germline, CDR1 is LNHDA, CDR2 SQIVND (reference sequence). CDR3 length: 14 amino acids. The V gene lost 6 bases and the J gene lost 2 bases, with 12 bases spanning the gap. The CDR3 region has the DNA TGTGCCAGTAGCCTCAGGGGCCCCACAGATACGCAGTATTTT. Its translation is CASSLRGPTDTQYF.

This clone was seen only a few times. The chain carries TRBV28 and TRBJ1-6; D is perhaps TRBD1 (6 bases). This CDR3 spans 13 amino acids. Deletions cut 2 bases from V and 9 bases from J, with 8 bases between. CDR1 is MDHEN and CDR2 is SYDVKM in the germline V gene. This CDR3 reads CASSLVGGSPLHF. The CDR3 DNA is TGTGCCAGCAGTTTAGTAGGGGGTTCACCCCTCCACTTT.

The V call is TRBV5-6, the J call TRBJ2-1; the match to TRBD2 covers 12 bases. Trimming took 7 bases from V and 3 from J; bases not matched to a gene: 11. Germline loops: CDR1 SGHDT, CDR2 YYEEEE. The CDR3 has 17 amino acids. The CDR3 protein is CASGPNLAGGYYNEQFF. The CDR3 nucleotides are TGTGCCAGCGGCCCGAATCTAGCGGGAGGGTACTACAATGAGCAGTTCTTC.

The chain recombines TRBV10-2 with TRBJ2-5, with 12 bases lining up with TRBD2. Germline CDR1 reads WSHSY; CDR2 reads SAAADI. With V trimmed by 6 bases and J by 9 bases, 11 bases remained unmatched. This CDR3 has 15 residues. CDR3 in amino acids: CASSPFRTSGTPQYF. In nucleotides, the CDR3 is TGCGCCAGCAGCCCGTTTCGGACTAGCGGGACCCCCCAGTACTTC.

The V call is TRBV27, the J call TRBJ2-7; 8 bases fit TRBD2. J lost 4 bases, V lost 0 bases, and 5 bases had no gene match. Germline V lookup: CDR1 MNHEY, CDR2 SMNVEV (reference sequence). The CDR3 is made up of 15 amino acids. Here the CDR3 reads CASSLSGLAGYEQYF. The CDR3 DNA sequence: TGTGCCAGCAGTTTATCGGGGCTAGCGGGTTACGAGCAGTACTTC.

V is TRBV5-4 and J is TRBJ1-1; D call uncertain. The CDR3 has 15 amino acids. V shed 0 bases and J shed 3 bases, with 12 bases lying between them. Germline V gene sequence: CDR1 SGHNT, CDR2 YYREEE (reference sequence). The CDR3 is CASSLATPEDTEAFF. The DNA of the CDR3 is TGTGCCAGCAGCTTGGCTACACCCGAGGACACTGAAGCTTTCTTT. The full variable domain, rest sourced from reference TRBV5-4 and TRBJ1-1, is ETGVTQSPTHLIKTRGQQVTLRCSSQSGHNTVSWYQQALGQGPQFIFQYYREEENGRGNFPPRFSGLQFPNYSSELNVNALELDDSALYLCASSLATPEDTEAFFGQGTRLTVV.

The chain is built from TRBV5-6 and TRBJ1-5; tentative D call: TRBD1 (5 bases). This CDR3 has 15 amino acids. The germline V gene has CDR1 SGHDT and CDR2 YYEEEE. Trimming removed 0 bases from V and 7 bases from J, with 14 bases in between. CDR3 sequence reads: CASSLDLGVLQPQHF. In DNA form, the CDR3 reads TGTGCCAGCAGCTTGGATTTAGGGGTTTTGCAGCCCCAGCATTTT.

The J gene is TRBJ2-7, the V gene TRBV4-3, with D maybe TRBD2 (5 bases). The CDR3 is 18 amino acids. Germline V gives CDR1 LGHNA, CDR2 YSLEER. V lost 4 bases and J lost 2, with 24 bases in between. CDR3 nucleotides: TGCGCCAGCAGCCTAAGGACTTGGAGGCGAATACCTCCCTACGAGCAGTACTTC. Its translation: CASSLRTWRRIPPYEQYF.

The chain carries TRBV7-2 and TRBJ1-2; D remains unclear. Trimming took off 0 bases at V and 9 bases at J, with 20 bases between the two ends. Per the germline V gene, CDR1 is SGHTA and CDR2 is FQGNSA. This CDR3 contains 16 residues. The CDR3 loop is CASSLASGYSQHSYTF. The CDR3 nucleotides are TGTGCCAGCAGCTTAGCTAGCGGTTACAGCCAACACAGCTACACCTTC.

This clone has only a few counts. The V and J genes are TRBV4-3 and TRBJ2-2, with 9 bases matching TRBD2. This CDR3 spans 18 amino acids. Trimming cost V 0 bases and J 4 bases; bases outside gene matches: 9. Per germline, CDR1 LGHNA and CDR2 YSLEER. This chain's CDR3 is CASSQEKVAGVRTGELFF. Written as DNA, the CDR3 is TGCGCCAGCAGCCAAGAGAAGGTAGCGGGAGTGCGCACCGGGGAGCTGTTTTTT.

This chain joins TRBV6-5 and TRBJ1-5, with D perhaps matching TRBD1 (5 bases). The germline CDR1 and CDR2 sequences are MNHEY and SVGAGI. The V and J ends lost 0 bases and 5 bases respectively, with 11 bases between them. CDR3 length equals 15 residues. The CDR3 sequence is CASSYSGGEHQPQHF. CDR3 DNA: TGTGCCAGCAGTTACTCAGGAGGGGAGCATCAGCCCCAGCATTTT.